This T cell receptor beta chain was identified in a study of beta chain features in type 1 diabetes. Expressed TCRB transcripts were sequenced after all isolated RNA was converted to cDNA. Repertoires were generated with immunoSEQ multiplex PCR, while TCRdb's copy carries only in-frame clones and drops some. The sample comprises a few hundred thousand clones, roughly 20% of which are singletons, and less than 0.03% rests with the top ten. Study findings and constraints: Shorter TCRB CDR3s, moderately but significantly so, were found in Type 1 diabetes patients in all four CD4+ subsets.

In total, each donor contributed a single heparinised blood draw that averaged roughly 100 mL. This clone was picked up a small number of times. Its antigen remains unidentified. With 6 bases clipped from V and 3 bases from J, the junction kept 9 bases outside the gene matches. Germline V gene lookup returns CDR1 SGHTA and CDR2 FQGNSA. This CDR3 is 15 amino acids long. This receptor was taken from a woman in her 40s with type 1 diabetes. Sequencing was performed on naive CD4+ T cells from blood. The rearrangement uses TRBV7-2 and TRBJ2-7; TRBD2 matches 9 bases. The CDR3 DNA reads TGTGCCAGCAGACCGTCTAAGCGGGAGGACTACGAGCAGTACTTC. Amino acids: CASRPSKREDYEQYF.